What follows are 21 T cell receptor beta chains derived from one specimen sequenced in a study of radiotherapy plus CTLA-4 blockade in lung cancer. Profiled with immunoSEQ multiplex PCR; TCRdb holds only in-frame clones, not every one. The sample includes about 97,000 clones, roughly 74% of them seen just once. The material was peripheral blood, obtained from a patient treated with radiotherapy plus ipilimumab. Receptors originate from a human donor with non-small cell lung cancer who had a partial response to radiotherapy plus ipilimumab. Some clones in this sample may be carry-over from other donors' samples.

V usage is TRBV12-5 and J usage is TRBJ2-5, with 9 nucleotides matching TRBD2. V trimming: 7 bases; J trimming: 2 bases; junction bases outside the gene matches: 5. CDR1 and CDR2 from the germline V gene are LGHNT and FRNRAP. CDR3 length equals 14 residues. The CDR3 DNA follows: TGTGCTAGTGCCGTGACTAGCGGACAAGAGACCCAGTACTTC. Protein: CASAVTSGQETQYF. The full variable domain, its missing parts supplied by reference TRBV12-5 and TRBJ2-5, is DARVTQTPRHKVTEMGQEVTMRCQPILGHNTVFWYRQTMMQGLELLAYFRNRAPLDDSGMPKDRFSAEMPDATLATLKIQPSEPRDSAVYFCASAVTSGQETQYFGPGTRLLVL.

By sample share, this clone is medium-sized (0.01 to 0.1%). This chain connects TRBV21-1 to TRBJ1-2; whether TRBD1, the table's D call, matches the DNA was not checked. TRBV21-1 is a pseudogene. This CDR3 region has 17 residues. The chain's CDR3 is CASSKVIVQSAIYGYTF. The DNA for the CDR3 is TGTGCCAGCAGCAAAGTCATTGTACAGAGTGCGATCTATGGCTACACCTTC.

CDR3 sequence reads: CASSRDRNSPLHF. CDR3 bases: TGCGCCAGCAGTCGGGACAGAAATTCACCCCTCCACTTT. This chain connects TRBV10-1 to TRBJ1-6; 7 bases agree with TRBD1. With 5 bases clipped from V and 7 bases from J, the junction kept 2 bases outside the gene matches. Germline CDR1 WNHNN, CDR2 SYGVQD (reference sequence). The CDR3 is made up of 13 amino acids.

J is TRBJ2-7 and V is TRBV7-2; 9 nucleotides align to TRBD2. J gave up 0 bases and V 7 bases, and 13 bases lay outside the gene matches. Per the germline V gene, CDR1 is SGHTA and CDR2 is FQGNSA. This CDR3 contains 17 residues. The CDR3 DNA sequence: TGTGCCAGCATTCCGGGATGGGCTAGCGGGGCCTCCTACGAGCAGTACTTC. The encoded protein is CASIPGWASGASYEQYF. The variable domain in full, with the rest retrieved from reference TRBV7-2 and TRBJ2-7, is GAGVSQSPSNKVTEKGKDVELRCDPISGHTALYWYRQSLGQGLEFLIYFQGNSAPDKSGLPSDRFSAERTGGSVSTLTIQRTQQEDSAVYLCASIPGWASGASYEQYFGPGTRLTVT.

This chain connects TRBV6-6 to TRBJ2-4; D gene uncertain. This CDR3 comprises 13 residues. Trimming shortened V by 2 bases and J by 7 bases, and 9 bases separated the two germline ends. Germline V CDR1 and CDR2: MNHNY, SVGAGI (reference sequence). The CDR3 DNA follows: TGTGCCAGCAGTTACATCAGTGCTAACATTCAGTACTTC. Translated: CASSYISANIQYF.

The chain uses TRBV11-3 and TRBJ2-3, with 11 positions matching TRBD2. Trimming took 5 bases from V and 2 from J; bases not matched to a gene: 6. The CDR3 totals 16 residues. Germline loops: CDR1 SGHNT, CDR2 YENEEA. CDR3 region: CASSPRLAGSTDTQYF. For the CDR3, the DNA is TGTGCCAGCAGCCCACGACTAGCGGGATCCACAGATACGCAGTATTTT.

Only a few counts were recorded for this clone. CDR3 protein: CASSPGDRGAPAFF. For the CDR3, the DNA is TGCGCCAGCAGCCCGGGGGACCGCGGAGCCCCAGCTTTCTTT. This sequence joins TRBV5-1 and TRBJ1-1, with a tentative D call TRBD1 (5 bases). V gave up 4 bases and J gave up 10 bases, with 20 bases separating them. CDR1 is SGHRS, CDR2 YFSETQ, per germline. The CDR3 has 14 residues.

This chain joins TRBV2 and TRBJ2-5; 7 nucleotides match TRBD2. The CDR3 contains 13 residues. Germline CDR1 is SNHLY and CDR2 is FYNNEI. The V and J ends lost 7 bases and 6 bases, in that order; junction bases with no gene match: 8. The CDR3 bases are TGTGCCAGCATGGGGACTAAAGAAAAGACCCAGTACTTC. Amino acid sequence: CASMGTKEKTQYF.

This chain connects TRBV4-1 to TRBJ2-1; TRBD2 matches 10 bases. Germline V CDR1 and CDR2: MGHRA, YSYEKL. The CDR3 is 17 residues long. Trimming cost V 1 base and J 7 bases; bases outside gene matches: 10. CDR3 region: CASSQGVAGGVQNEQFF. CDR3 bases: TGCGCCAGCAGCCAAGGGGTAGCGGGAGGTGTGCAAAATGAGCAGTTCTTC.

V and J are TRBV27 and TRBJ2-2; perhaps TRBD2 as D (5 bases). Germline V gene data show CDR1 as MNHEY and CDR2 as SMNVEV (reference sequence). The CDR3 consists of 15 residues. Trimming stripped 6 bases from V and 4 bases from J, with 15 bases between. The CDR3 loop is CASRRVGLSTGELFF. The CDR3 DNA sequence: TGTGCCAGCAGGCGGGTTGGTCTGAGCACCGGGGAGCTGTTTTTT.

The chain recombines TRBV7-2 with TRBJ2-7; 10 bases align to TRBD2. Germline CDR1 reads SGHTA; CDR2 reads FQGNSA. This CDR3 has 14 amino acids. The ends lost 3 bases at V and 7 bases at J; junction bases unmatched: 6. The DNA for the CDR3 is TGTGCCAGCAGCTTTAAGAGCGGGGGGGGTGAGCAGTACTTC. Its protein is CASSFKSGGGEQYF.

This clone was observed a handful of times. The V call is TRBV12-5, the J call TRBJ1-1; D gene ambiguous. The V gene lost 5 bases and the J gene lost 0 bases, with 7 bases spanning the gap. This CDR3 has 13 amino acids. CDR1 and CDR2 from the germline V gene are LGHNT and FRNRAP. In nucleotides, the CDR3 is TGTGCTAGTGGTCGAGGTTTGAACACTGAAGCTTTCTTT. It encodes CASGRGLNTEAFF.

The V and J genes are TRBV9 and TRBJ2-7; TRBD2 might be the D (6 bases). Trimming took off 3 bases at V and 5 bases at J, with 15 bases between the two ends. Germline assignment: CDR1 SGDLS and CDR2 YYNGEE. CDR3 length equals 14 residues. The CDR3 bases are TGTGCCAGCAGCGGTGGTCCGGGGAGGAACGAGCAGTACTTC. Its translation is CASSGGPGRNEQYF.

The genes are TRBV28 and TRBJ1-2; 7 bases line up with TRBD1. The CDR3 spans 14 residues. The V gene's germline CDR1 is MDHEN and CDR2 SYDVKM. J was trimmed by 7 bases and V by 5 bases; bases with no gene match: 10. CDR3 sequence: CASSQRTGASGYTF. In DNA, the CDR3 is TGTGCCAGCAGTCAACGGACAGGAGCTAGTGGCTACACCTTC.

In DNA form, the CDR3 reads TGTGCCAGCAGTAATCCGGGACAGGCCTACGAGCAGTACTTC. It translates to CASSNPGQAYEQYF. The chain couples TRBV6-1 to TRBJ2-7; 8 bases are shared with TRBD1. Unmatched junction bases numbered 5, after V lost 5 bases and J lost 2 bases. This CDR3 comprises 14 residues. Germline lookup yields CDR1 MNHNS and CDR2 SASEGT.

This chain connects TRBV6-1 to TRBJ2-7; a possible D gene is TRBD2 (5 bases). Looked up from germline, CDR1 is MNHNS and CDR2 is SASEGT. The V gene lost 5 bases and the J gene lost 2 bases, with 13 bases spanning the gap. This CDR3 has 14 residues. The DNA for the CDR3 is TGTGCCAGCAGTTGGGCCCCCGGGGCCTACGAGCAGTACTTC. It yields the protein CASSWAPGAYEQYF.

As DNA, the CDR3 is TGTGCCAGCAGCTACCAGAGACAGGGGGCTGATCAGCCCCAGCATTTT. Translated: CASSYQRQGADQPQHF. The gene calls are TRBV28 and TRBJ1-5; 10 bases fit TRBD1. The V segment lost 6 bases and the J segment 5 bases; nucleotides outside the gene matches: 10. Germline CDR1 and CDR2: MDHEN and SYDVKM. The CDR3 spans 16 residues.

The CDR3 region is CASSFGGAYNEQFF. The DNA of the CDR3 is TGTGCCAGCAGCTTCGGGGGGGCCTACAATGAGCAGTTCTTC. This chain joins TRBV11-2 and TRBJ2-1, with TRBD2 identical over 8 bases. This CDR3 comprises 14 residues. The J segment lost 2 bases and the V segment lost 3 bases, leaving 0 bases of the junction unmatched. Per the germline V gene, CDR1 is SGHAT and CDR2 is FQNNGV.

The rearrangement joins TRBV5-1 to TRBJ2-1, with a tentative D call TRBD2 (5 bases). The germline CDR1 and CDR2 sequences are SGHRS and YFSETQ. Between the trimmed V and J ends, which lost 4 bases and 5 bases, there was a span of 19 bases. This CDR3 is built from 16 residues. The CDR3: CASSPLAPPNNNEQFF. CDR3 DNA sequence: TGCGCCAGCAGCCCGCTAGCCCCACCCAACAACAATGAGCAGTTCTTC. Combining the CDR3 with reference TRBV5-1 and TRBJ2-1 gives the whole variable domain KAGVTQTPRYLIKTRGQQVTLSCSPISGHRSVSWYQQTPGQGLQFLFEYFSETQRNKGNFPGRFSGRQFSNSRSEMNVSTLELGDSALYLCASSPLAPPNNNEQFFGPGTRLTVL.

This clone was counted between two and nine times. The chain combines TRBV19 with TRBJ1-3; D is unclear. The CDR3 extends over 14 amino acids. Trimming removed 8 bases at V and 0 bases at J, with 11 bases between. From germline, CDR1 is LNHDA and CDR2 SQIVND (reference sequence). CDR3: CASSPMSSGNTIYF. CDR3 nucleotide sequence: TGTGCCAGTTCTCCTATGAGCTCTGGAAACACCATATATTTT.

The CDR3 nucleotides are TGTGCCAGCAGCCCGACAGGGGGCGGGTCAACTAATGAAAAACTGTTTTTT. Residues: CASSPTGGGSTNEKLFF. This chain connects TRBV11-1 to TRBJ1-4, with TRBD1 matching over 10 bases. Unmatched junction bases numbered 6, after V lost 5 bases and J lost 0 bases. The CDR3 is made up of 17 amino acids. CDR1 SGHAT and CDR2 FQDESV come from the germline V gene (reference sequence).